The rows below give T cell receptor beta chains drawn from one sample of a study of siplizumab effects on memory and regulatory T cells. The table came from immunoSEQ multiplex PCR; TCRdb's copy has only in-frame clones and leaves some out. This table has 75,000 to 100,000 clones, roughly 94% appearing once. The material sequenced was non-Treg CD4+ T cells sorted from blood. Receptors were obtained from a human donor in good health. Each CDR3 is given with its conserved first and last residue. The order of the fields is D gene, clone size, V gene, J gene, CDR3 protein, CDR3 DNA. A D gene is named only where the DNA matches it firmly. A row's size may be missing; if present it is once, few, many or a size class.

-	-	TRBV10-2	TRBJ2-5	CASTSRIQETQYF	TGCGCCAGCACCTCCCGGATCCAAGAGACCCAGTACTTC
-	-	TRBV5-6	TRBJ2-1	CASSLGLGLFYNEQFF	TGTGCCAGCAGCTTGGGTTTAGGGCTCTTCTACAATGAGCAGTTCTTC
-	-	TRBV5-5	TRBJ2-7	CASSLRGYEQYF	TGTGCCAGCAGCTTGCGAGGTTACGAGCAGTACTTC
TRBD1	-	TRBV6-6	TRBJ1-4	CASSYPDRGKLFF	TGTGCCAGCAGTTACCCAGACAGGGGTAAACTGTTTTTT
TRBD1	once	TRBV4-2	TRBJ1-2	CASSLSPRDSEGYTF	TGTGCCAGCAGCTTGAGCCCTAGGGACAGCGAAGGCTACACCTTC
-	-	TRBV11-2	TRBJ1-3	CASSLLTGTVSGNTIYF	TGTGCCAGCAGCTTATTAACTGGGACCGTCTCTGGAAACACCATATATTTT
-	-	TRBV27	TRBJ1-4	CASSPDRLNEKLFF	TGTGCCAGCAGTCCGGACCGACTTAATGAAAAACTGTTTTTT
-	-	TRBV2	TRBJ1-5	CASSEAASYQPQHF	TGTGCCAGCAGTGAAGCTGCATCTTATCAGCCCCAGCATTTT
-	-	TRBV4-1	TRBJ1-4	CASSPYPASTNEKLFF	TGCGCCAGCAGCCCTTATCCGGCATCAACTAATGAAAAACTGTTTTTT
TRBD1	-	TRBV29-1	TRBJ2-7	CSVRKGDRLDYEQYF	TGCAGCGTTCGAAAGGGGGACAGATTAGACTACGAGCAGTACTTC
-	-	TRBV29-1	TRBJ1-3	CSVVQDSGNTIYF	TGCAGCGTTGTGCAAGACTCTGGAAACACCATATATTTT
-	-	TRBV9	TRBJ2-1	CASSVGGSGYNEQFF	TGTGCCAGCAGCGTAGGGGGGAGCGGATACAATGAGCAGTTCTTC
-	once	TRBV6-5	TRBJ2-1	CASTAYSYNEQFF	TGTGCCAGCACCGCGTATTCCTACAATGAGCAGTTCTTC
-	-	TRBV7-9	TRBJ1-1	CASSLTFLAFF	TGTGCCAGCAGCTTGACATTTTTAGCTTTCTTT
TRBD2	-	TRBV5-1	TRBJ2-1	CASSPSGSNNEQFF	TGCGCCAGCAGCCCTAGCGGGAGCAACAATGAGCAGTTCTTC
-	-	TRBV5-4	TRBJ2-2	CASSFRAVNTGELFF	TGTGCCAGCAGCTTTCGGGCAGTGAACACCGGGGAGCTGTTTTTT
-	-	TRBV5-6	TRBJ2-7	CASSLGGEQTYSYEQYF	TGTGCCAGCAGCTTGGGAGGTGAGCAAACTTACTCCTACGAGCAGTACTTC
-	-	TRBV30	TRBJ1-5	CAWSVAGSNQPQHF	TGTGCCTGGAGTGTGGCAGGTTCGAATCAGCCCCAGCATTTT
-	-	TRBV27	TRBJ2-2	CASTRRQLGGELFF	TGTGCCAGCACTAGACGGCAACTAGGTGGGGAGCTGTTTTTT
-	-	TRBV28	TRBJ1-2	CASINKGWDARYGYTF	TGTGCCAGCATCAACAAGGGGTGGGACGCCCGCTATGGCTACACCTTC
TRBD1	-	TRBV27	TRBJ2-1	CASSLGQGAYNEQFF	TGTGCCAGCAGCCTGGGACAGGGGGCGTACAATGAGCAGTTCTTC
TRBD1	-	TRBV28	TRBJ2-2	CANAGPGQGVPGELFF	TGTGCCAACGCAGGGCCGGGACAGGGCGTCCCCGGGGAGCTGTTTTTT
TRBD1	-	TRBV6-6	TRBJ1-4	CASRAPTGGNEKLFF	TGTGCCAGCAGAGCCCCGACAGGGGGAAATGAAAAACTGTTTTTT
TRBD1	-	TRBV5-4	TRBJ1-4	CASGTGPNEKLFF	TGTGCCAGCGGGACAGGGCCTAATGAAAAACTGTTTTTT
-	-	TRBV9	TRBJ2-1	CASSLSHEQFF	TGTGCCAGCAGCCTCAGTCATGAGCAGTTCTTC
-	-	TRBV27	TRBJ1-5	CASSFAQELPQHF	TGTGCCAGCAGTTTTGCCCAGGAGTTGCCCCAGCATTTT
-	-	TRBV28	TRBJ1-2	CASSLSLEGLQGYTF	TGTGCCAGCAGTTTATCCCTTGAGGGGTTGCAGGGCTACACCTTC
-	-	TRBV19	TRBJ2-2	CASSLDRITGELFF	TGTGCCAGTAGCTTGGACAGAATCACCGGGGAGCTGTTTTTT
-	-	TRBV4-1	TRBJ2-1	CASSGPPGRPHNEQFF	TGCGCCAGCAGCGGACCACCGGGACGACCCCACAATGAGCAGTTCTTC
-	few	TRBV5-1	TRBJ2-7	CASSLAWGYEQYF	TGCGCCAGCAGCTTGGCTTGGGGTTACGAGCAGTACTTC
-	-	TRBV6-6	TRBJ2-1	CASSLRVGRSYNEQFF	TGTGCCAGCAGTTTAAGGGTTGGGCGGTCCTACAATGAGCAGTTCTTC
TRBD2	-	TRBV12-5	TRBJ2-1	CASGLVIGGSHNEQFF	TGTGCTAGTGGTTTGGTAATCGGCGGGAGCCACAATGAGCAGTTCTTC
TRBD2	-	TRBV28	TRBJ2-7	CASRGLAGGLSEQYF	TGTGCCAGCCGCGGTCTAGCGGGAGGATTGAGCGAGCAGTACTTC
-	-	TRBV21-1	TRBJ2-3	CASTGQASEDTQYF	TGTGCCAGCACCGGGCAGGCTAGTGAAGATACGCAGTATTTT
-	once	TRBV11-2	TRBJ1-1	CASSLGRGVTEAFF	TGTGCCAGCAGCCTAGGGCGGGGAGTCACTGAAGCTTTCTTT
-	-	TRBV18	TRBJ2-2	CASSATEPNTGELFF	TGTGCCAGCTCGGCGACGGAACCAAACACCGGGGAGCTGTTTTTT
-	-	TRBV28	TRBJ2-1	CASRARYGEQFF	TGTGCCAGCAGAGCTAGATACGGTGAGCAGTTCTTC
-	-	TRBV18	TRBJ1-5	CASSRADRTQPQHF	TGTGCCAGCTCACGGGCGGACAGAACGCAGCCCCAGCATTTT
-	-	TRBV11-2	TRBJ1-4	CASSPGRYEKLFF	TGTGCCAGCAGCCCGGGACGGTATGAAAAACTGTTTTTT
-	-	TRBV28	TRBJ2-7	CASSFAPPYEQYF	TGTGCCAGCAGTTTTGCTCCCCCCTACGAGCAGTACTTC
-	-	TRBV27	TRBJ2-5	CASSLIRAEETQYF	TGTGCCAGCAGTTTGATTAGGGCCGAAGAGACCCAGTACTTC
TRBD2	-	TRBV30	TRBJ2-1	CAWSRLAGVHEQFF	TGTGCCTGGAGTCGTCTAGCGGGAGTTCATGAGCAGTTCTTC
-	-	TRBV6-5	TRBJ1-1	CASSYISRGGEAFF	TGTGCCAGCAGTTATATCTCAAGGGGGGGGGAAGCTTTCTTT
-	-	TRBV28	TRBJ2-7	CASRELALGHEQYF	TGTGCCAGCAGAGAACTAGCTCTGGGGCACGAGCAGTACTTC
-	-	TRBV11-2	TRBJ2-4	CASSAAGSPKNIQYF	TGTGCCAGCAGCGCGGCGGGCTCCCCCAAAAACATTCAGTACTTC
-	-	TRBV10-3	TRBJ2-3	CAISDGFLTDTQYF	TGTGCCATCAGTGATGGGTTCTTAACAGATACGCAGTATTTT
-	-	TRBV28	TRBJ2-7	CASSGTTQPYEQYF	TGTGCCAGCAGTGGGACCACACAACCTTACGAGCAGTACTTC
-	-	TRBV5-1	TRBJ2-3	CASSIGRDTQYF	TGCGCCAGCAGCATCGGACGAGATACGCAGTATTTT
-	-	TRBV6-1	TRBJ2-1	CASTGQSWHEQFF	TGTGCCAGCACGGGACAAAGTTGGCATGAGCAGTTCTTC
-	-	TRBV30	TRBJ2-1	CAWVSGTQIYNEQFF	TGTGCCTGGGTTAGCGGAACACAGATCTACAATGAGCAGTTCTTC
-	-	TRBV30	TRBJ1-2	CAWRVNRDGYTF	TGTGCCTGGAGGGTAAACAGGGACGGCTACACCTTC
-	once	TRBV6-1	TRBJ1-3	CASLAGGNTIYF	TGTGCCAGCCTTGCAGGCGGAAACACCATATATTTT
TRBD2	-	TRBV19	TRBJ2-1	CASSIMGLAVDPSYNEQFF	TGTGCCAGTAGTATCATGGGACTAGCGGTGGACCCCTCCTACAATGAGCAGTTCTTC
-	-	TRBV7-9	TRBJ1-6	CASSSQSSYNSPLHF	TGTGCCAGCAGCAGTCAGAGCTCCTATAATTCACCCCTCCACTTT
-	-	TRBV4-1	TRBJ1-6	CASSQDSTPVGSPLHF	TGCGCCAGCAGCCAAGATTCGACCCCTGTGGGATCACCCCTCCACTTT
TRBD1	-	TRBV28	TRBJ2-7	CASSFGASRHVRGTGGKDEQYF	TGTGCCAGCAGTTTTGGGGCGTCGCGCCACGTGAGAGGGACAGGGGGGAAGGACGAGCAGTACTTC